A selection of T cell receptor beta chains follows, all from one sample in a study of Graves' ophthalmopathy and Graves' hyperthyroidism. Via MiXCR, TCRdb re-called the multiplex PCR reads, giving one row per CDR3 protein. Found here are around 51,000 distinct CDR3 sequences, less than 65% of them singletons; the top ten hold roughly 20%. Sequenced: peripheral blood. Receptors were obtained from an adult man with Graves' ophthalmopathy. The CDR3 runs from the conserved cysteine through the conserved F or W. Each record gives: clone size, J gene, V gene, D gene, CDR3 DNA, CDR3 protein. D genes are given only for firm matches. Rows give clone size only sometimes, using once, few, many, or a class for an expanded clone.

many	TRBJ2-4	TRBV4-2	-	TGTGCCAGCAGCCAAGAACGCGAACTAGCCAAAAACATTCAGTACTTC	CASSQERELAKNIQYF
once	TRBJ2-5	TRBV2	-	TGTGCCAGCAGAGACGCAGGGGGGAGTGAGACCCAGTACTTC	CASRDAGGSETQYF
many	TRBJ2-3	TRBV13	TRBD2	TGTGCCAGCAGCCCGAACCCGGGACTAGCGGGAGACCCAGATACGCAGTATTTT	CASSPNPGLAGDPDTQYF
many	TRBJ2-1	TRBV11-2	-	TGTGCCAGCAGCTTCGGGGGTGGTAATGAGCAGTTCTTC	CASSFGGGNEQFF
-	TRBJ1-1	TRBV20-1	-	TGCAGTGCTGAGGACGGGGGAGAGACTGAAGCTTTCTTT	CSAEDGGETEAFF
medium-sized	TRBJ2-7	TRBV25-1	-	TGTGCCAGCAGTTGGCGACAGGGAGGCTACTCCTACGAGCAGTACTTC	CASSWRQGGYSYEQYF
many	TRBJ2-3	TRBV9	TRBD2	TGTGCCAGCAGCCCACGACTAGCGGGGACCACAGATACGCAGTATTTT	CASSPRLAGTTDTQYF
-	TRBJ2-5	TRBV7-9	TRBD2	TGTGCCAGCAGCCCTGTTTTTTTAGCGGGGGCACTAGAGACCCAGTACTTC	CASSPVFLAGALETQYF
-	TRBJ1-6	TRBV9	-	TGTGCCAGCAGCGTAGCCGGTTCGGGGCTTTCACTCCTCCACTTT	CASSVAGSGLSLLHF
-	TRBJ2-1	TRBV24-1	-	TGTGCCACCAGCAGGGGGGAAGGTACCAATGAGCAGTTCTTC	CATSRGEGTNEQFF
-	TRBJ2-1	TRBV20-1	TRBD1	TGCAGTGCTAGGGGTGGGACAGCGCTAATGGATGAGCAGTTCTTC	CSARGGTALMDEQFF
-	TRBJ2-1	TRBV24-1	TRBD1	TGTGCCACCAGTGATGCCGGGACAGGGGCCTACAATGAGCAGTTCTTC	CATSDAGTGAYNEQFF
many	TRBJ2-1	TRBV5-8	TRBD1	TGTGCCAGCAGATACAGGGGTGTAGCCTACAATGAGCAGTTCTTC	CASRYRGVAYNEQFF
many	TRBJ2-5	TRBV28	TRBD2	TGTGCCAGCAGTTGGTCTAGCGGGCAAGAGACCCAGTACTTC	CASSWSSGQETQYF
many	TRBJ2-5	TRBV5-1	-	TGCGCCAGCAGAGGCGGGAACCCTCAAGAGACCCAGTACTTC	CASRGGNPQETQYF
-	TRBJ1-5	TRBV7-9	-	TGTGCCACCACCCCCCAGTTTGGGATAGCGGGAGGAGAGACCCAGCATTTT	CATTPQFGIAGGETQHF
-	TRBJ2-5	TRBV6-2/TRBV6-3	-	TGTGCCAGCAGGCCCCAACCGTACCAAGAGTCCCAGTACTTC	CASRPQPYQESQYF
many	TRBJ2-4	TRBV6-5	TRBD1	TGTGCCAGTGGGGGACAGGGAAAATGGCTAGCCAAAAACATTCAGTACTTC	CASGGQGKWLAKNIQYF
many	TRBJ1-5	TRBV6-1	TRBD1	TGTGCCAGCACGGACAGGGGCATTAGTCAGCCCCAGCATTTT	CASTDRGISQPQHF
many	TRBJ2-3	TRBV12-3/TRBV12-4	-	TGTGCCATCTCCACCAGCCTCGGGGGACGAGATACGCAGTATTTT	CAISTSLGGRDTQYF
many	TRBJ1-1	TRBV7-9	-	TGTGCCAGCAGCTTAGTGTCGGACAGCGGGGCTTTCTTT	CASSLVSDSGAFF
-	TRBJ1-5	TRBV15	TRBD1	TGTGCCACCAGCTCGGGACAGGCCGGATTCTATCAGCCCCAGCATTTT	CATSSGQAGFYQPQHF
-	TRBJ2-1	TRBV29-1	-	TGCAGCGTTGTAGCCCCGGGGATGGTCTACAATGAGCAGTTCTTC	CSVVAPGMVYNEQFF
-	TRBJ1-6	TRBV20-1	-	TGCAGTGCAGATACAGGGTATAATTCACCCCTCCACTTT	CSADTGYNSPLHF
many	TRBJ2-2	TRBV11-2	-	TGTGCCAGCAGCTCCATACAAGGGTCCGGGGAGCTGTTTTTT	CASSSIQGSGELFF
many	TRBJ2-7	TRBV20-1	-	TGCAGTGCTACCCAACCCTCATTCGGGCAGGGGTACGAGCAGTACTTC	CSATQPSFGQGYEQYF
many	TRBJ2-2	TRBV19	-	TGTGCCAGTAGTACCCGGATCGGGGAGCTGTTTTTT	CASSTRIGELFF
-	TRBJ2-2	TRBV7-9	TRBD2	TGTGCCAGCAGCGAGCGGGGGCCGAACACCGGGGAGCTGTTTTTT	CASSERGPNTGELFF
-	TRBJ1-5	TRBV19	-	TGTGCCTCGGACAGAGGCGATCGGCCCCAGCATTTT	CASDRGDRPQHF
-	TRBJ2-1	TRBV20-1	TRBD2	TGCAGTGCCATTACTAGCGGGATAGGTTTGTTCTTC	CSAITSGIGLFF
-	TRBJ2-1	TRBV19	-	TGTGCCAGTAGTACGGTCGGATACAATGAGCAGTTGTTC	CASSTVGYNEQLF
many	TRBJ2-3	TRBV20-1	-	TGCAGTGCTACGAGGTGGACAGCCCTCGAAGCACATACGCAGTATTTT	CSATRWTALEAHTQYF
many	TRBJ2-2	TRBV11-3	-	TGTGCCAGCAGCCACGTGGGGGCCTTATCGTCCGGGGAGCTGTTTTTT	CASSHVGALSSGELFF
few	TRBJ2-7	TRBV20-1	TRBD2	TGCAGTGCTACGGGGGGATCAAGCTACGAGCAGTACTTC	CSATGGSSYEQYF
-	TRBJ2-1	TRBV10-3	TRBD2	TGTGCCATCAGTGAGTCGCGACTAGCGGGGATCGATGAGCAGTTCTTC	CAISESRLAGIDEQFF
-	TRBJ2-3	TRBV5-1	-	TGCGCCAGCAGCTTGGCGGCGGGGACGGATACGCAGTATTTT	CASSLAAGTDTQYF
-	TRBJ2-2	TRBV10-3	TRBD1	TGTGCCATCAGTGAATCTAGGACAGGGCGCGCTGGAAACACCGGGGAGCTGTTTTTT	CAISESRTGRAGNTGELFF
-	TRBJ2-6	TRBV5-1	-	TGTGCCAGCAGCTTGGTCTTAGGGACCGGGGCCAACGTCCTGACTTTC	CASSLVLGTGANVLTF
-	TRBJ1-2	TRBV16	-	TGTGCCAGCAGCCAAGTCGGGACATCCCGGGGCAATGGCTACACCTTC	CASSQVGTSRGNGYTF
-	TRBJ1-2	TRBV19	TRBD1	TGTGCCAGTAGTATGGACAGGACGGATGGCTACACCTTC	CASSMDRTDGYTF
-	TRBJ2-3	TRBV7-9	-	TGTGCCTGGAGTCCTCAGCAAGATACGCAGTATTTT	CAWSPQQDTQYF
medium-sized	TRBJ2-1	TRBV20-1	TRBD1	TGCAGTGCTAGGCGGGGACAGGGATACAATGAGCAGTTCTTC	CSARRGQGYNEQFF
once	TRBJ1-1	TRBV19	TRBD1	TGTGCCAGTAACAGGGGGGTGAACACTGAAGCTTTCTTT	CASNRGVNTEAFF
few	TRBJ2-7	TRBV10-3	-	TGTGCCATCAGGTACAGGCGCTACGAGCAGTACTTC	CAIRYRRYEQYF
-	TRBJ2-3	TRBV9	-	TGTGCCAGCAGCGCCCCAGTGGGGGGTGGCACAGATACGCAGTATTTT	CASSAPVGGGTDTQYF
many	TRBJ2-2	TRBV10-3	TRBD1	TGTGCCACCGGACAGGGGATGAGTAACACCGGGGAGCTGTTTTTT	CATGQGMSNTGELFF
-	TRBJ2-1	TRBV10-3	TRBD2	TGTGCCATCAGTGTCCAGACTAGCGGAGGACTAAATGAGCAGTTCTTC	CAISVQTSGGLNEQFF
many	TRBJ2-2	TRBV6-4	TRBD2	TGTGCCAGCAGCCCTAGCGGGGGGAACACCGGGGAGCTGTTTTTT	CASSPSGGNTGELFF
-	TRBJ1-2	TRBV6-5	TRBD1	TGTGCCAGCAGACGGGAAGGAGGGACAGGGTGGAATGGCTACACCTTC	CASRREGGTGWNGYTF
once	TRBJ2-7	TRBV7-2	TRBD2	TGTGCCAGCAGCCAAAGCCGGACTAGCGGGAGATCCTACGAGCAGTACTTC	CASSQSRTSGRSYEQYF
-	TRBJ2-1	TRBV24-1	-	TGTGCCACCAGTGCCCCGGACCGCCCCGGGACCAATCTGTTCTTC	CATSAPDRPGTNLFF
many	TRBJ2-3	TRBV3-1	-	TGTGCCAGCAGCCCCCCTTACACAGATACGCAGTATTTT	CASSPPYTDTQYF